This entry is about one T cell receptor (beta chain). There are many counts of this clonotype. Which antigen it targets is not known. Base-call qualities are not available, and no considerably larger clone is one nucleotide away. These data are taken from a study of CD8 T cells in ankylosing spondylitis (dated by TCRdb to about 2017). Notes on the research overall: The study set out to find disease-linked TCR variants by profiling T cell receptor beta repertoires in ankylosing spondylitis patients and healthy donors. In total, the full study cohort was made up of roughly 110 healthy donors and 25 ankylosing spondylitis patients. Samples of peripheral blood were taken, and for ankylosing spondylitis patients, synovial fluid was collected as well.

Overall study results and their limits: A CD8+ phenotype was shown by the disease-linked clones, which were found at relatively low frequencies in peripheral blood. The disease-linked clones were reported to be significantly enriched in matched synovial fluid samples from ankylosing spondylitis patients. Some motif variants were previously reported in synovial fluid and blood of reactive arthritis patients, suggesting common disease-initiation mechanisms. A TCR beta motif made up of eight or nine highly homologous amino acid variants appeared to be characteristic of blood from ankylosing spondylitis patients.

V ends up 8 bases short and J 0 bases short, with an unmatched junction base count of 5. Including the terminal cysteine and phenylalanine, the CDR3 comprises 14 residues. The DNA shown is the 42-base CDR3, in frame from base 1. CDR1 MNHEY and CDR2 SMNVEV are derived from the germline V gene (reference sequence). Sequencer: Illumina HiSeq 2500. TCR beta libraries were prepared by quantitative 5'-RACE with molecular barcodes. On the study's bioinformatics: A new computational method, built on a probabilistic model of VDJ rearrangement, was used to identify disease-linked TCR variants. The public reads were reanalyzed by TCRdb: fastp trimming at Q25, MiXCR alignment, in-frame beta chains only. Identical CDR3 protein sequences are pooled into one entry, listed with their most common genes and DNA. What appears here as the V and J calls and clone size reflects TCRdb's work, not the paper's. The sample yields around 490,000 distinct CDR3 sequences; about 5% were counted once. The ten largest account for around 3.5% of the sample.

Sequenced sample: blood, either unsorted or a sorted T cell fraction (not recorded which). This receptor was obtained from a male donor with ankylosing spondylitis. This receptor chain uses TRBV27 and TRBJ2-3; TRBD2 fits 7 bases in the junction. DNA sequence: TGTGCCAGCGGTGCTAGCGGAAGCACAGATACGCAGTATTTT. This is translated as CASGASGSTDTQYF.